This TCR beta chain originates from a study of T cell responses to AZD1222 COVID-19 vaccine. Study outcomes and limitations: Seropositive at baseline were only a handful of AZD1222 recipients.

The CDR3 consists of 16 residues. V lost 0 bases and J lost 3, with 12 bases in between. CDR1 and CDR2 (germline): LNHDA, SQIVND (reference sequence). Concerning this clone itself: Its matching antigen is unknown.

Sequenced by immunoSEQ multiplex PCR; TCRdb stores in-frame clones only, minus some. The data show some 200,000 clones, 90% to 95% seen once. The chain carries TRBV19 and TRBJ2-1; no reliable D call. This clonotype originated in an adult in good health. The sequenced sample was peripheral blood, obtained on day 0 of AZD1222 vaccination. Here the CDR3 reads CASSIDNREYYNEQFF. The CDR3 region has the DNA TGTGCCAGTAGTATAGATAATAGGGAATACTACAATGAGCAGTTCTTC.